This T cell receptor beta chain stems from a study of cytomegalovirus exposure and HLA in healthy donors. Study in general: Within the Caucasian-associated ancestry cluster were around 81% of the roughly 380 genotyped donors. Study-wide results and caveats: In an earlier analysis, about 87% or about 30%: the productive usage of most TCR beta V segments.

Trimming left V 4 bases short and J 3 bases short, with 15 bases between. Germline V gene data show CDR1 as LNHNV and CDR2 as YYDKDF (reference sequence). This CDR3 has 15 amino acids. The PCR ran on 60 Vbeta and 13 Jbeta primers. The method was immunoSEQ multiplex PCR; TCRdb's version includes in-frame clones alone and lacks a portion of them. The sample lists 20,000 to 25,000 clones; just under 80% were seen once. Concerning this clone: Its antigen is not known.

There were likely unrecorded immune exposures, though donors were nominally healthy when sampled. The chain combines TRBV15 with TRBJ2-5, with a possible D match to TRBD2 (7 bases). This receptor was identified in a male donor in good health and CMV-seronegative. The source material was PBMCs. CDR3 region: CATSTTGGRKETQYF. For the CDR3, the DNA is TGTGCCACCAGCACAACGGGGGGCCGAAAAGAGACCCAGTACTTC. The full variable domain, its missing parts supplied by reference TRBV15 and TRBJ2-5, is DAMVIQNPRYQVTQFGKPVTLSCSQTLNHNVMYWYQQKSSQAPKLLFHYYDKDFNNEADTPDNFQSRRPNTSFCFLDIRSPGLGDTAMYLCATSTTGGRKETQYFGPGTRLLVL.